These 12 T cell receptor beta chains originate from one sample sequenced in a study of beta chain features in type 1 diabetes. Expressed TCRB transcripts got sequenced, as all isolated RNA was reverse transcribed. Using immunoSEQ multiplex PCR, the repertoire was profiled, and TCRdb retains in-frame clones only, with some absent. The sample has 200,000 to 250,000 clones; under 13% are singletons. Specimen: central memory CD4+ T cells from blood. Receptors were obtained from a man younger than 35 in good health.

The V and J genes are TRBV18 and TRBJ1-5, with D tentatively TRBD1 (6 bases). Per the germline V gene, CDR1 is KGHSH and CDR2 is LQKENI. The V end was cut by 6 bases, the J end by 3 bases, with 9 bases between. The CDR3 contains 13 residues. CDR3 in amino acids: CASSPGANQPQHF. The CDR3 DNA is TGTGCCAGCTCCCCGGGGGCCAATCAGCCCCAGCATTTT.

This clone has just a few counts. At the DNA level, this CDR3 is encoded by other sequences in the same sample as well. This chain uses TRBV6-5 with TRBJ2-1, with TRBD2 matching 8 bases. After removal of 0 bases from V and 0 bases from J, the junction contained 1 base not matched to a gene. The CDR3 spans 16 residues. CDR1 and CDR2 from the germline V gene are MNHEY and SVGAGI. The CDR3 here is CASSYSSGISYNEQFF. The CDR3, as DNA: TGTGCCAGCAGTTACTCTAGCGGGATCTCCTACAATGAGCAGTTCTTC.

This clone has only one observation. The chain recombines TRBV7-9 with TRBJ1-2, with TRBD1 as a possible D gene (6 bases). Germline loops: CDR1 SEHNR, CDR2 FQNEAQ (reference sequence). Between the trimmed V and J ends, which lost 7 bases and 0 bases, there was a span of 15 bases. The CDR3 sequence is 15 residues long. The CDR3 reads CASNNRDGANYGYTF. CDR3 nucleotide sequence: TGTGCCAGCAACAACAGGGACGGAGCTAACTATGGCTACACCTTC.

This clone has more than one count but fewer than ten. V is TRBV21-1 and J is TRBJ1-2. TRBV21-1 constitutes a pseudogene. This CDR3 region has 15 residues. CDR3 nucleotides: TGTGCCAGCATCCCCGAGTCCTTTTGGAGCTATGGCTACACCTTC. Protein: CASIPESFWSYGYTF.

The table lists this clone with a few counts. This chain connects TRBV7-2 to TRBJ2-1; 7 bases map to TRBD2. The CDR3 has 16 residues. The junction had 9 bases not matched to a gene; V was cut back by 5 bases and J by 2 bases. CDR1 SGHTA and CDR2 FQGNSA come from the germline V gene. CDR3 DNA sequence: TGTGCCAGCAGCGCCTACGGGACTACCACCTACAATGAGCAGTTCTTC. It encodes CASSAYGTTTYNEQFF.

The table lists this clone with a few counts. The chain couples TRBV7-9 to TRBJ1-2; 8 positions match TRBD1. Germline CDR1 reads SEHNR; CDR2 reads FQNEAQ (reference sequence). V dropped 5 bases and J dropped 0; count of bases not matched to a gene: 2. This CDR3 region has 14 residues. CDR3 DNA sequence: TGTGCCAGCAGCGGACAGGGATCTAACTATGGCTACACCTTC. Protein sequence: CASSGQGSNYGYTF.

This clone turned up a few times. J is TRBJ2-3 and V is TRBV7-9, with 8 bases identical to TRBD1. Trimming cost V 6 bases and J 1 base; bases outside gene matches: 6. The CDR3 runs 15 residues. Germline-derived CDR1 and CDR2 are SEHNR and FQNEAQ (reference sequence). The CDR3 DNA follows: TGTGCCAGCAGGGGAGACAGGGGACGCACAGATACGCAGTATTTT. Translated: CASRGDRGRTDTQYF.

The CDR3 region has the DNA TGTGCCAGCAGGGTTCAGGCCACAGATACGCAGTATTTT. Amino acid sequence: CASRVQATDTQYF. The V gene is TRBV6-5, the J gene TRBJ2-3; D is undetermined. V lost 6 bases and J 2 bases, leaving 9 bases between the germline ends. The CDR3 runs 13 residues. CDR1 and CDR2 (germline): MNHEY, SVGAGI.

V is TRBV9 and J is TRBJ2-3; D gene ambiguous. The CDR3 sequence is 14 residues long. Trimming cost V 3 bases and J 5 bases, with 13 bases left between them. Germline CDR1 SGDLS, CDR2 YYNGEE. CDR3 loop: CASSAAKSEDTQYF. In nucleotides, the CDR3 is TGTGCCAGCAGCGCCGCCAAATCGGAAGATACGCAGTATTTT. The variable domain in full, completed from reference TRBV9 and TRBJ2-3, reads DSGVTQTPKHLITATGQRVTLRCSPRSGDLSVYWYQQSLDQGLQFLIQYYNGEERAKGNILERFSAQQFPDLHSELNLSSLELGDSALYFCASSAAKSEDTQYFGPGTRLTVL.

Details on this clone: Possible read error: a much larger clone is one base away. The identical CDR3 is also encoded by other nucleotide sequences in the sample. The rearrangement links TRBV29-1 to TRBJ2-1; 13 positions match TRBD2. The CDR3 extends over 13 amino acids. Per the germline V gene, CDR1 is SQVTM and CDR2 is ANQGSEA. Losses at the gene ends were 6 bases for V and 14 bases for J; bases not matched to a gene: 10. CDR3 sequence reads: CSVEETSGRVEFF. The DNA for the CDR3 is TGCAGCGTGGAGGAAACTAGCGGGAGGGTGGAGTTCTTC.

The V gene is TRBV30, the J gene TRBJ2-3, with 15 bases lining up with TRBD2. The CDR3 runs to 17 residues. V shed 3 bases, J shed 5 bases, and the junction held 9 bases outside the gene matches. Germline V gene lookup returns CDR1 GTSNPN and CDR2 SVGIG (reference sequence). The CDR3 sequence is CAWSKPGTSGRLDTQYF. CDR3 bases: TGTGCCTGGAGCAAACCCGGGACTAGCGGGAGGTTAGATACGCAGTATTTT.

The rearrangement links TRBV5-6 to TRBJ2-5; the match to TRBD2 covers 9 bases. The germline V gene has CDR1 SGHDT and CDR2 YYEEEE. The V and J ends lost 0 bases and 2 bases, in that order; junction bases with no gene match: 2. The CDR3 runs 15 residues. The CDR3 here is CASSLELAGQETQYF. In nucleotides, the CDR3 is TGTGCCAGCAGCTTGGAACTAGCGGGTCAAGAGACCCAGTACTTC.